Detailed here is one T cell receptor (beta chain). Antigen unknown. TCRdb's copy holds only in-frame clones and misses some; the assay was immunoSEQ multiplex PCR. The sample lists tens of thousands of clones, around 90% occurring once. This entry belongs to a study of OX40 agonist ivuxolimab in advanced cancers. Study-wide results and limits: In the 0.1-3.0 mg/kg groups, partial responders showed among the lowest expansion. Not determined was the antigen specificity of the expanded peripheral T cells. Both blood CD4+ and CD8+ T cells showed clonal growth by week 6 at 0.1 to 3.0 mg/kg.

CDR1 SGDLS and CDR2 YYNGEE come from the germline V gene. V was shortened by 3 bases and J by 6 bases, with 19 bases between the two germline ends. The CDR3 sequence is 15 residues long. This sequence was found in an adult with an advanced solid tumor such as melanoma, head and neck, liver or kidney cancer. The sample consisted of CD4+ or CD8+ T cells sorted from blood, taken in a trial of the OX40 agonist ivuxolimab. J is TRBJ2-7 and V is TRBV9; D may correspond to TRBD1 or TRBD2 (6 bases each). The DNA for the CDR3 is TGTGCCAGCAGCGCCGTCGGGGACATCGGGAGCGAGCAGTACTTC. This encodes CASSAVGDIGSEQYF. Full variable domain (remainder filled in from reference TRBV9 and TRBJ2-7): DSGVTQTPKHLITATGQRVTLRCSPRSGDLSVYWYQQSLDQGLQFLIQYYNGEERAKGNILERFSAQQFPDLHSELNLSSLELGDSALYFCASSAVGDIGSEQYFGPGTRLTVT.